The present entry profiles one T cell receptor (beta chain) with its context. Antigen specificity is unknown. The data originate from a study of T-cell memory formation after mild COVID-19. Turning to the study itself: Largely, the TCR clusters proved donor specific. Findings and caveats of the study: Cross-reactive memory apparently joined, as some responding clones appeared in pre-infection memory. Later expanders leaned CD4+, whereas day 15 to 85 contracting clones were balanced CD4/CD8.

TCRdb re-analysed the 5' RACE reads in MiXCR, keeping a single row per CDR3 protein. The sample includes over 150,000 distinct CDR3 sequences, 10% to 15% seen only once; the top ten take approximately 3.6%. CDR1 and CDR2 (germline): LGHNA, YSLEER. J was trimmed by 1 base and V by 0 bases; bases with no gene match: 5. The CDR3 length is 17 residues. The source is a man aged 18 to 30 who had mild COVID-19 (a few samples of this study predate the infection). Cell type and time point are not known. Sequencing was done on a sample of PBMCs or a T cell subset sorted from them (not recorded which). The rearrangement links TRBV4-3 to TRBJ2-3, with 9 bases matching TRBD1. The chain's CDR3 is CASSQDTWDRGTDTQYF. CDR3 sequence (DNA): TGCGCCAGCAGCCAAGATACGTGGGACAGGGGCACAGATACGCAGTATTTT.